This T cell receptor beta chain comes out of a study of early T cells in non-severe SARS-CoV-2 infection. About the research overall: The study sequenced bulk RNA from unsorted whole blood, with chains unpaired. Study-level results: VDJdb matching, biased toward anti-spike CD8 responses, missed private and CD4 specificities.

V was trimmed by 5 bases and J by 2 bases, leaving 14 bases between them. This CDR3 region has 15 residues. Per the germline V gene, CDR1 is KGHSH and CDR2 is LQKENI. Individual cDNA molecules each received unique molecular identifiers attached to them. TCRdb re-called the 5' RACE reads with MiXCR, one entry per CDR3 protein. In the table there are under 95,000 distinct CDR3 sequences, less than 15% of which are singletons. Worth noting for this clonotype: Its antigen remains unidentified.

The V and J genes are TRBV18 and TRBJ2-3; D is unresolved. The TCR sequence derives from an adult who was a healthcare worker with PCR-confirmed SARS-CoV-2 infection or an uninfected control (not recorded which). Sequenced sample: whole blood. CDR3 bases: TGTGCCAGCTCAACCAGGCGCGGCCCCACAGATACGCAGTATTTT. Translated: CASSTRRGPTDTQYF.